Included here is one TCR beta chain sequence, with context. The sample is drawn from a study of blood T cell repertoires in COVID-19. Study details: Sample material is recorded as cDNA or gDNA derived from T cells, B-cell-depleted T cells, or PBMCs.

The assay was immunoSEQ multiplex PCR, and TCRdb's table has in-frame clones only and misses some. Here the sample spans about 200,000 clones, over 85% being singletons. The V end was cut by 1 base, the J end by 2 bases, with 8 bases between. CDR3 size: 14 residues. CDR1 KGHSH and CDR2 LQKENI come from the germline V gene. Participant ages covered about 18 to 90 years across 24 US areas. Participants were placed into cohorts based on the clinical history they reported. V and J are TRBV18 and TRBJ1-1; D not certain. The source is a woman younger than 45 with acute COVID-19. The sequenced material came from PBMCs or T cells enriched from blood (not recorded which). The CDR3, as DNA: TGTGCCAGCTCACCACTCAGAGGAAACACTGAAGCTTTCTTT. Amino acid sequence: CASSPLRGNTEAFF.